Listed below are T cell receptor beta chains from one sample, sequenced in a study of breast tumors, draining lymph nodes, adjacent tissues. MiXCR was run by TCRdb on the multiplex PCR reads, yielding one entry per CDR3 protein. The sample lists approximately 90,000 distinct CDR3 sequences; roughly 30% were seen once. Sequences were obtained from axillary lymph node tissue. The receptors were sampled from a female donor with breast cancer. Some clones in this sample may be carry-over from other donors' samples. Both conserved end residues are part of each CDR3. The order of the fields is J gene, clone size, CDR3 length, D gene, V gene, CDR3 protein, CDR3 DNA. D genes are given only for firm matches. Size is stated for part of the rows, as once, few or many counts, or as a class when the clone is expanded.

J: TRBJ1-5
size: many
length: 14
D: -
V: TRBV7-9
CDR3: CASSGDPGDQPQHF
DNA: TGTGCCAGCAGCGGGGACCCGGGTGATCAGCCCCAGCATTTT

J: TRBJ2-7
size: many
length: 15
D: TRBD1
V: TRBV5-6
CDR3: CASSLEQGAPDEQYF
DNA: TGTGCCAGCAGCTTGGAGCAGGGGGCCCCAGACGAGCAGTACTTC

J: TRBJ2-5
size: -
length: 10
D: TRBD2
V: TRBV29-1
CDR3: CSEGRGEQYF
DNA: TGCAGCGAAGGGAGGGGTGAGCAGTACTTC

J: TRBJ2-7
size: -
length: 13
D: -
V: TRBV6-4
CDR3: CANTDSRISEQYF
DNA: TGTGCCAACACGGACTCGAGGATCTCCGAGCAGTACTTC

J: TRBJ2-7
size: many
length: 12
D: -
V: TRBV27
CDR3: CASSLLGDEQYF
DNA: TGTGCCAGCAGCCTACTCGGAGACGAGCAGTACTTC

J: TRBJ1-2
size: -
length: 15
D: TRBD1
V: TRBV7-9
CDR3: CASSLVGQGAYGYTF
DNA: TGTGCCAGCAGCTTGGTGGGACAGGGGGCCTATGGCTACACCTTC

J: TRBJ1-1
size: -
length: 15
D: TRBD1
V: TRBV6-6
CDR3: CPSSYLPGQYTEAFF
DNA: TGTCCCAGCAGTTACCTCCCGGGACAGTACACTGAAGCTTTCTTT

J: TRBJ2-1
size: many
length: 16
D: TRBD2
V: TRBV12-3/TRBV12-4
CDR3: CASSLSGGRAYNEQFF
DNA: TGTGCCAGCAGTTTAAGTGGCGGGAGGGCATACAATGAGCAGTTCTTC

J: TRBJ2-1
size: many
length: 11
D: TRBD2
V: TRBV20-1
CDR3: CSAKSGREQFF
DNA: TGCAGTGCCAAAAGCGGGAGGGAGCAGTTCTTC

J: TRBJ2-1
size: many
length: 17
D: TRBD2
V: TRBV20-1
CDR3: CSARTSGRGSYRNEQFF
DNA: TGCAGTGCTAGGACTAGCGGGAGAGGGTCCTACAGGAATGAGCAGTTCTTC

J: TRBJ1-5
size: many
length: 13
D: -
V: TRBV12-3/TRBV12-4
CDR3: CASSLSQDQPQHF
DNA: TGTGCCAGCAGTTTATCTCAGGATCAGCCCCAGCATTTT

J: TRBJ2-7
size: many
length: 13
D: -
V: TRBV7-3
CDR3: CASSLADGYEQYF
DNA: TGTGCCAGCAGCTTAGCGGACGGCTACGAGCAGTACTTC

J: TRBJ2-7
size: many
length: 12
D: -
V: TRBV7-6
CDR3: CASSENTGQQYF
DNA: TGTGCCAGCAGCGAGAATACAGGGCAGCAGTACTTC

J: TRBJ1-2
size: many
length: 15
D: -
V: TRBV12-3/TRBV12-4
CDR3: CASSFRGQGKYGYTF
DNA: TGTGCCAGCAGTTTCCGGGGGCAGGGGAAGTATGGCTACACCTTC

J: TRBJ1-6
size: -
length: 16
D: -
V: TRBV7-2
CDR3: CASSLGQTDYNSPLHF
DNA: TGTGCCAGCAGCTTAGGGCAGACGGACTATAATTCACCCCTCCACTTT

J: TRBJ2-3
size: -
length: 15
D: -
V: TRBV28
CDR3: CASSFDGPGPDTQYF
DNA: TGTGCCAGCAGTTTTGATGGGCCGGGGCCCGATACGCAGTATTTT

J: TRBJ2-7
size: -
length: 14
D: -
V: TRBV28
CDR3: CASSFRAGITVQYF
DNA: TGTGCCAGCAGTTTTCGGGCAGGGATTACAGTGCAGTACTTC

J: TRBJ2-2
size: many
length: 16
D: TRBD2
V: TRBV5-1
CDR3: CASSSRTSSVTGELFF
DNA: TGCGCCAGCAGCTCACGGACTAGCAGCGTCACCGGGGAGCTGTTTTTT

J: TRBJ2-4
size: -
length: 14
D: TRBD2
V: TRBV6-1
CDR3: CASSPRGRGDIQYF
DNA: TGTGCCAGCAGTCCCCGAGGGCGGGGGGACATTCAGTACTTC

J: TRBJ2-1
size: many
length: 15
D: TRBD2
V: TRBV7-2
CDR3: CASSRTSGMSNEQFF
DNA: TGTGCCAGCAGCAGGACTAGCGGGATGTCAAATGAGCAGTTCTTC

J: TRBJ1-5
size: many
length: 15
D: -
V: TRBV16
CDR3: CASSQSMGRPQPQHF
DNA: TGTGCCAGCAGCCAATCTATGGGGCGGCCACAGCCCCAGCATTTT

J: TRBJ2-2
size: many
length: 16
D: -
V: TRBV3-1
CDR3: CASSQVGQGDTGELFF
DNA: TGTGCCAGCAGCCAAGTTGGGCAGGGAGACACCGGGGAGCTGTTTTTT

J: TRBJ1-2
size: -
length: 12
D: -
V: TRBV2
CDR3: CASSVQGNGYTF
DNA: TGTGCCAGCAGCGTACAGGGAAATGGCTACACCTTC

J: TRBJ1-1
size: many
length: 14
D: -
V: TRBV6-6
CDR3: CASSAQQGSTEAFF
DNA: TGTGCCAGCAGCGCCCAACAGGGTTCCACTGAAGCTTTCTTT

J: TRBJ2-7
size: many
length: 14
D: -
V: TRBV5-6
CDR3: CASSSQGAPYEQYF
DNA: TGTGCCAGCAGCTCCCAGGGTGCTCCCTACGAGCAGTACTTC

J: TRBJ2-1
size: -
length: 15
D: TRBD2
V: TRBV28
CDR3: CASSPLAGDNYEQFF
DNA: TGTGCCAGCAGTCCTCTAGCGGGAGATAACTATGAGCAGTTCTTC

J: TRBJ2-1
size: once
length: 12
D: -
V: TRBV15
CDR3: CASLIGVDEQFF
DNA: TGTGCCAGCCTAATTGGGGTGGATGAGCAGTTCTTC

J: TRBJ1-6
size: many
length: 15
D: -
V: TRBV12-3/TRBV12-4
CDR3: CASSTEVLGDSPLHF
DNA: TGTGCCAGCTCAACGGAGGTGCTTGGGGATTCACCCCTCCACTTT

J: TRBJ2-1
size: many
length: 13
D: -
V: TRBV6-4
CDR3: CASSQTSYNEQFF
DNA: TGTGCCAGCAGCCAAACTTCTTACAATGAGCAGTTCTTC

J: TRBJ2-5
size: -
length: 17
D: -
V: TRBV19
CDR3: CANSFGPSATQKETQYF
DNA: TGTGCCAATAGCTTCGGCCCCTCCGCGACACAAAAAGAGACCCAGTACTTC

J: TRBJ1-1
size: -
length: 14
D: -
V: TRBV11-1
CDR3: CASSPLLMNTEAFF
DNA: TGTGCCAGCAGCCCTCTATTGATGAACACTGAAGCTTTCTTT

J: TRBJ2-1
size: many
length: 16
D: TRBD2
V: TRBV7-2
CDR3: CASSLAAQRGRNEQFF
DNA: TGTGCCAGCAGCTTAGCCGCCCAGCGGGGGCGGAATGAGCAGTTCTTC